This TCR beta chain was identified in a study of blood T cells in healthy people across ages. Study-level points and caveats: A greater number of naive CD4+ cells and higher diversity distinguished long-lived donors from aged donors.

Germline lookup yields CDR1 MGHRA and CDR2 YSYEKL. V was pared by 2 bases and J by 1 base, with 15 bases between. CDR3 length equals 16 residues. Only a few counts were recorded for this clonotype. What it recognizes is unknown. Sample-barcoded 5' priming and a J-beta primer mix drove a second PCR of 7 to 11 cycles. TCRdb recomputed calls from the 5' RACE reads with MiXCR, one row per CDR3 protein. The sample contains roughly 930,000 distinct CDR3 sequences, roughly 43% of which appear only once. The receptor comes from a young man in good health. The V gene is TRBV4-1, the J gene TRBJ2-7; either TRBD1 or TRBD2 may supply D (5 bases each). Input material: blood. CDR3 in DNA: TGCGCCAGCAGCCAATATTCCGGGACGGGTTCCTACGAGCAGTACTTC. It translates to CASSQYSGTGSYEQYF.